This T cell receptor beta chain derives from a study of blood T cell repertoires in COVID-19. About the study: T cells, B-cell-depleted T cells, or PBMCs supplied cDNA or gDNA.

The CDR3 runs to 14 residues. Germline V CDR1 and CDR2: MDHEN, SYDVKM. As for this clone: The junction departs from germline at one end; a sequencing error may be responsible.

The authors' processing: It was from reference gene primer amplification that nucleated cell counts were estimated. Clones were read by immunoSEQ multiplex PCR, and TCRdb kept only the in-frame ones, dropping some. That table furnishes V, J and clone size, whereas the DNA furnished D and trimming. Of about 170,000 clones listed, approximately 91% were seen once; the top ten hold about 5.3%. V gene TRBV28 combines with J gene TRBJ1-1; D possibly corresponds to TRBD1 (5 bases). The TCR comes from a young man with COVID-19, enrolled during active disease. The sequenced sample was peripheral blood. Written as DNA, the CDR3 is TGTGCCAGCATCCACACAAAAGCACGGGGGAACGGGGACTTT. Protein sequence: CASIHTKARGNGDF.